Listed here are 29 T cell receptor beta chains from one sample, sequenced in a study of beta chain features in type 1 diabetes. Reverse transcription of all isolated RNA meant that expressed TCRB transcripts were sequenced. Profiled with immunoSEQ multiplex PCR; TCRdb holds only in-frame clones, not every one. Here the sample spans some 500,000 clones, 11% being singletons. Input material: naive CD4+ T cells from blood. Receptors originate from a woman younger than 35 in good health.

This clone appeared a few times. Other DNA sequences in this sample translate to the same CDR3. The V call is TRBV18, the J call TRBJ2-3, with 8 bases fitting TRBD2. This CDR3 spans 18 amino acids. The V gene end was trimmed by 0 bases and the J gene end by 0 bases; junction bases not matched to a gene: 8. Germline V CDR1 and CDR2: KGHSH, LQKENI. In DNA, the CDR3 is TGTGCCAGCTCACCACCAGGACTCGCGGGGGGAAGCACAGATACGCAGTATTTT. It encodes CASSPPGLAGGSTDTQYF.

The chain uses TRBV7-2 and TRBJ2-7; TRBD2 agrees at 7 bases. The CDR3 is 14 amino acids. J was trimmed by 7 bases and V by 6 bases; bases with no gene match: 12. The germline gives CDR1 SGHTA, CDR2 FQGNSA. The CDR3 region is CASRQDSRAGEQYF. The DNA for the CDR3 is TGTGCCAGCAGACAGGACTCGCGAGCGGGGGAGCAGTACTTC.

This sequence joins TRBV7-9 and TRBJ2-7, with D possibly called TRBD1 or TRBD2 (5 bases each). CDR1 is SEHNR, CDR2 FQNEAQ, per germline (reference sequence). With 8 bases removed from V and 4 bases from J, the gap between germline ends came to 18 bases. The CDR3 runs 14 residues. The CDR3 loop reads CASGQGSSGYEQYF. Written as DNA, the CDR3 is TGTGCCAGCGGACAAGGGAGTTCGGGGTACGAGCAGTACTTC.

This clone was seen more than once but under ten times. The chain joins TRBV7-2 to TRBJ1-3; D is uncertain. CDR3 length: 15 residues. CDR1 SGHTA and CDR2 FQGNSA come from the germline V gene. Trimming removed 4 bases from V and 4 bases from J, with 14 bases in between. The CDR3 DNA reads TGTGCCAGCAGCTCTCGGACGTTGGCAGGAAACACCATATATTTT. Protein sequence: CASSSRTLAGNTIYF.

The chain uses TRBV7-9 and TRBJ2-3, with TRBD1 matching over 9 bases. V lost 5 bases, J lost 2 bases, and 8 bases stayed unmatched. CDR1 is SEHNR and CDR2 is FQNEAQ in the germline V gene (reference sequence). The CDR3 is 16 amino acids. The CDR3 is CASSPGTGLITDTQYF. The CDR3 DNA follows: TGTGCCAGCAGCCCGGGGACAGGGCTCATCACAGATACGCAGTATTTT.

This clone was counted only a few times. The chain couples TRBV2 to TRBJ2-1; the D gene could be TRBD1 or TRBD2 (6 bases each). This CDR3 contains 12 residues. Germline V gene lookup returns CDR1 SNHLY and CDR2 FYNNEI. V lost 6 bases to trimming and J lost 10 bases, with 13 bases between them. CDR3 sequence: CASSATGGEQFF. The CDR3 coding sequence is TGTGCCAGCAGCGCGACAGGAGGGGAGCAGTTCTTC.

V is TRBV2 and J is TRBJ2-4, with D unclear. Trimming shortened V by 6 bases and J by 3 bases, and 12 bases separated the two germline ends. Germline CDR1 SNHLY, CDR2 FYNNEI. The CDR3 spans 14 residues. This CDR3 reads CASSNPLVKNIQYF. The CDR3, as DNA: TGTGCCAGCAGCAACCCGCTGGTCAAAAACATTCAGTACTTC.

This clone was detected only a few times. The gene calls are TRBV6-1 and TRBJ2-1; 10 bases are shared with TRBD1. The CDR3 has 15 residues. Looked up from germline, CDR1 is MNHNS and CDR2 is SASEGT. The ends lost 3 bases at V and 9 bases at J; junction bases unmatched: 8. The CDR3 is CASSDLGQGNTEQFF. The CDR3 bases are TGTGCCAGCAGTGATTTGGGACAGGGGAATACTGAGCAGTTCTTC.

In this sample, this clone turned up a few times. CDR3 nucleotides: TGCAGCGTTGAAGTTTGGTCTCAAGAGACCCAGTACTTC. Its translation is CSVEVWSQETQYF. The V call is TRBV29-1, the J call TRBJ2-5; no definite D call. The CDR3 spans 13 residues. Germline CDR1 SQVTM, CDR2 ANQGSEA. The V end lost 1 base, the J end lost 2 bases, and 8 bases lay between the germline ends.

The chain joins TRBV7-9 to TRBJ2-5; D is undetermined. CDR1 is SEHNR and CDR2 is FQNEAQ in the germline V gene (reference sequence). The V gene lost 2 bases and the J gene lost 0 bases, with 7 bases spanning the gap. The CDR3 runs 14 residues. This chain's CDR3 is CASSLIAHQETQYF. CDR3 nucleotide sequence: TGTGCCAGCAGCTTAATCGCGCACCAAGAGACCCAGTACTTC.

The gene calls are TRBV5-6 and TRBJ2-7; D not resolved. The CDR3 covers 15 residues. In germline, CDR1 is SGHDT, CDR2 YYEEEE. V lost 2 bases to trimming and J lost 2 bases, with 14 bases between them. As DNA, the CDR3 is TGTGCCAGCAGCTTTTTTGGTAGGTCCCCCTACGAGCAGTACTTC. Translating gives CASSFFGRSPYEQYF.

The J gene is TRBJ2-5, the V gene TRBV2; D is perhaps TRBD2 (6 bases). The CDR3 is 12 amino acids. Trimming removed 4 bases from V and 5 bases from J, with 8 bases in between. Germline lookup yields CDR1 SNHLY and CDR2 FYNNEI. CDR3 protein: CASSARGETQYF. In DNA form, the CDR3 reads TGTGCCAGCAGTGCTCGGGGGGAGACCCAGTACTTC.

The CDR3 here is CAWNSGKQFF. CDR3 DNA sequence: TGTGCCTGGAACTCGGGTAAGCAGTTCTTC. The rearrangement uses TRBV30 and TRBJ2-1; D is unclear. The CDR3 has 10 residues. Germline-derived CDR1 and CDR2 are GTSNPN and SVGIG (reference sequence). The germline V and J ends were trimmed by 4 bases and 11 bases, with 9 bases remaining between them.

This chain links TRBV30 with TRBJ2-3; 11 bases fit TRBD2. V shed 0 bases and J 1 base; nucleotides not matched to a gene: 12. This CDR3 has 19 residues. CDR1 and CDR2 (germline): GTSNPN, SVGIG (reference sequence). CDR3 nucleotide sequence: TGTGCCTGGAGTGTCGGGCGAACTAGCGGGAGAGTTCGCACAGATACGCAGTATTTT. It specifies CAWSVGRTSGRVRTDTQYF.

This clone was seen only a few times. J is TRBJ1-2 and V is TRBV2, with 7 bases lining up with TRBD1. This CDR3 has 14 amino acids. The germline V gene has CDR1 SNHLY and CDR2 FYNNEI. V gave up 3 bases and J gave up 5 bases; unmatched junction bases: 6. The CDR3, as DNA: TGTGCCAGCAGTGAGAGGGGGACAGCTTATGGCTACACCTTC. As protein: CASSERGTAYGYTF.

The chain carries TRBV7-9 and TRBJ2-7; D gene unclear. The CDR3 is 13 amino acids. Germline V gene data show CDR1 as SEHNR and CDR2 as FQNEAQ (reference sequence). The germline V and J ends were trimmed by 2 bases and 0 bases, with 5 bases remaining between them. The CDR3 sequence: CASSLQSSYEQYF. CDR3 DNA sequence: TGTGCCAGCAGCTTACAAAGCTCCTACGAGCAGTACTTC.

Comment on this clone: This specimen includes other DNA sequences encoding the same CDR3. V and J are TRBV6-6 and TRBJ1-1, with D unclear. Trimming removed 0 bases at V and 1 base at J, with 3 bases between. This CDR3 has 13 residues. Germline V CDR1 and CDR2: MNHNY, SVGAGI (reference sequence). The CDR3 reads CASSYSRNTEAFF. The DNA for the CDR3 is TGTGCCAGCAGTTACTCCCGGAACACTGAAGCTTTCTTT.

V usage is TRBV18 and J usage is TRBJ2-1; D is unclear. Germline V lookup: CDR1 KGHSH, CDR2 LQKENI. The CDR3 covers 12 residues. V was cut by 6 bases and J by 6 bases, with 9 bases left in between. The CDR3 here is CASSPQANEQFF. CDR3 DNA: TGTGCCAGCTCCCCTCAGGCCAATGAGCAGTTCTTC.

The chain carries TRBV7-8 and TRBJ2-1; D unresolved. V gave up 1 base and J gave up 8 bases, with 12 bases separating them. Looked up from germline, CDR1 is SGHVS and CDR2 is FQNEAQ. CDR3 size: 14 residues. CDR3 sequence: CASSLEIVIYEQFF. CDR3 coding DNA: TGTGCCAGCAGCTTAGAGATAGTTATCTATGAGCAGTTCTTC.

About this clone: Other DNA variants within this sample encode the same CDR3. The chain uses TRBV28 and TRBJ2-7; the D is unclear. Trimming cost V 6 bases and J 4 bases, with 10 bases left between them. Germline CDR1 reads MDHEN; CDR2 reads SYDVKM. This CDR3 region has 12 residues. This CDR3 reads CASSLTGYEQYV. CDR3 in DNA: TGTGCCAGCAGCCTGACCGGATACGAGCAGTACGTC.

CDR3 in amino acids: CASSSDQWVDTQYF. CDR3 bases: TGTGCCAGCAGCTCCGATCAGTGGGTAGATACGCAGTATTTT. The gene calls are TRBV11-2 and TRBJ2-3; no reliable D call. The CDR3 consists of 14 residues. Germline V gene data show CDR1 as SGHAT and CDR2 as FQNNGV. Between the trimmed V and J ends, which lost 4 bases and 5 bases, there was a span of 13 bases.

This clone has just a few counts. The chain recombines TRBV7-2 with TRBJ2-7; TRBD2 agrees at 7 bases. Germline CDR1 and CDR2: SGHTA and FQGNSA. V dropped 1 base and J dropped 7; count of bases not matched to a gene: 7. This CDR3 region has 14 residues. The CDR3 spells CASSLDAGADEQYF. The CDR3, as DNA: TGTGCCAGCAGCTTAGACGCGGGAGCTGATGAGCAGTACTTC.

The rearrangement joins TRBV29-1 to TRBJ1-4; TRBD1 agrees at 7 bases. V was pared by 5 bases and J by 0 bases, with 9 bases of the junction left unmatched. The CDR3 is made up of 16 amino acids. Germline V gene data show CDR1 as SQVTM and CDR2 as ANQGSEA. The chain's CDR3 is CSVLDRTFATNEKLFF. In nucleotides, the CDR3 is TGCAGCGTTTTGGACAGGACCTTTGCAACTAATGAAAAACTGTTTTTT.

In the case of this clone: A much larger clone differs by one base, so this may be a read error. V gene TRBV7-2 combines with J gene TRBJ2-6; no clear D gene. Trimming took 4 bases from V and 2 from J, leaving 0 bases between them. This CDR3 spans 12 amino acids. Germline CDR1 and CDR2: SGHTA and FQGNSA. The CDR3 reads CASSSGANVLTF. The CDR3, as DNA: TGTGCCAGCAGCTCTGGGGCCAACGTCCTGACTTTC.

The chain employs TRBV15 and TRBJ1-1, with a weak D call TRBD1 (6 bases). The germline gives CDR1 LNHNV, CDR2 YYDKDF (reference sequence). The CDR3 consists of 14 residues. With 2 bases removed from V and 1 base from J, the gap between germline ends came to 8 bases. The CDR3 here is CATSRQGKNTEAFF. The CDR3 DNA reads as TGTGCCACCAGCAGACAGGGGAAGAACACTGAAGCTTTCTTT.

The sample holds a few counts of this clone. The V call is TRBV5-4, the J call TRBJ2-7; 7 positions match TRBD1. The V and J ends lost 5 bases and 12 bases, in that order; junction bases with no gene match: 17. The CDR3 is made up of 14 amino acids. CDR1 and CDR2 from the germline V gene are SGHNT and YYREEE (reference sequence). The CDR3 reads CASSSGTVPLEAYF. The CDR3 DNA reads TGTGCCAGCAGTTCCGGGACAGTCCCTCTTGAGGCGTACTTC.

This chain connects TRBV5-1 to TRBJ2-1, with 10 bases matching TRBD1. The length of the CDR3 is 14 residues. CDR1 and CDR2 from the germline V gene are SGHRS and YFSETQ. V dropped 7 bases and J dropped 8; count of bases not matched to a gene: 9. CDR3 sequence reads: CASVPGTGVYEQFF. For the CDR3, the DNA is TGCGCCAGCGTCCCCGGGACAGGGGTATATGAGCAGTTCTTC.

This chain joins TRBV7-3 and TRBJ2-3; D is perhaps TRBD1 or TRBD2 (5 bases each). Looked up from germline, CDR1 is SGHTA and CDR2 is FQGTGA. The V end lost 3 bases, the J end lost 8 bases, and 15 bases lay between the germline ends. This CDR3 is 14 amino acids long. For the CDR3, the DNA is TGTGCCAGCAGCTTTGGGACCGCGCGGGTTACGCAGTATTTT. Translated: CASSFGTARVTQYF.

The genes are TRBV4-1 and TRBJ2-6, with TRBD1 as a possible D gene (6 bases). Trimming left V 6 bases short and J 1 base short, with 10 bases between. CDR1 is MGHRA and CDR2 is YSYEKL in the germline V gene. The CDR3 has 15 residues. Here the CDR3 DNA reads TGCGCCAGCAGTTCAGGGGTGTCTGGGGCCAACGTCCTGACTTTC. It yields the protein CASSSGVSGANVLTF.